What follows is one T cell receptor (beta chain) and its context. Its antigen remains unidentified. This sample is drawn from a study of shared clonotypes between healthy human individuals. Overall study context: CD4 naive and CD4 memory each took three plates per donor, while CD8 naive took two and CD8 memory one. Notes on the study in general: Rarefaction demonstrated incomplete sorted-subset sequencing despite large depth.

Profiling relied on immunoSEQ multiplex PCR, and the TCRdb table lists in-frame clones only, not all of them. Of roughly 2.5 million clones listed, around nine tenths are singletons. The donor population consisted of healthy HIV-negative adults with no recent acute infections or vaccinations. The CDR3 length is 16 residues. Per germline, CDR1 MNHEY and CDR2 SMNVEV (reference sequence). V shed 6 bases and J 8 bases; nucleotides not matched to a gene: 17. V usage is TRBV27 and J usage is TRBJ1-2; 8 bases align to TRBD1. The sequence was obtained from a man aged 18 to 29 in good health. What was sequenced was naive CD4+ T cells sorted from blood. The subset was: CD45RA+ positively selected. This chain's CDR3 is CASRSLGTGQVVGYTF. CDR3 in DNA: TGTGCCAGCAGAAGCCTAGGGACGGGACAGGTTGTCGGCTACACCTTC.